This T cell receptor (beta chain) appears in the sequencing data of a study of cytomegalovirus exposure and HLA in healthy donors. The PCR made use of 60 Vbeta and 13 Jbeta primers. The method was immunoSEQ multiplex PCR; TCRdb's version includes in-frame clones alone and lacks a portion of them. The sample lists 95,000 to 150,000 clones; about three fifths were seen once. Germline loops: CDR1 ENHRY, CDR2 SYGVKD. The CDR3 has 12 amino acids. Deletions cut 6 bases from V and 2 bases from J, with 6 bases between. The J gene is TRBJ2-3, the V gene TRBV10-3; D is perhaps TRBD2 (5 bases). The source material was PBMCs. The TCR was taken from a woman aged 35 to 49 in good health and CMV-seropositive. This chain's CDR3 is CAISGNTDTQYF. The CDR3 bases are TGTGCCATCAGCGGGAACACAGATACGCAGTATTTT.